This TCR beta chain was found in a study of blood T cell repertoires in COVID-19. As for the study in general: Acute-phase and convalescent COVID-19 samples originated in the United States, Italy and Spain. Sample material is recorded as cDNA or gDNA derived from T cells, B-cell-depleted T cells, or PBMCs.

V lost 4 bases, J lost 8 bases, and 8 bases lay in between. This CDR3 has 11 amino acids. The germline CDR1 and CDR2 sequences are MDHEN and SYDVKM. This clone came up a few times. How the authors handled the data: Using reference gene primer amplification, nucleated cell counts were estimated. Using immunoSEQ multiplex PCR, the repertoire was profiled, and TCRdb retains in-frame clones only, with some absent. The D gene and trimming were derived from the DNA, and the V and J assignments and clone size from that table. The sample shows just over 95,000 clones, just under 90% of them seen only once. The chain joins TRBV28 to TRBJ1-2; TRBD1 might be the D (5 bases). This TCR came from a human donor in a cohort sampled during active COVID-19. The sequenced material came from peripheral blood. Here the CDR3 DNA reads TGTGCCAGCAGTTACCAGGGAGGCTACACCTTC. Its protein is CASSYQGGYTF.